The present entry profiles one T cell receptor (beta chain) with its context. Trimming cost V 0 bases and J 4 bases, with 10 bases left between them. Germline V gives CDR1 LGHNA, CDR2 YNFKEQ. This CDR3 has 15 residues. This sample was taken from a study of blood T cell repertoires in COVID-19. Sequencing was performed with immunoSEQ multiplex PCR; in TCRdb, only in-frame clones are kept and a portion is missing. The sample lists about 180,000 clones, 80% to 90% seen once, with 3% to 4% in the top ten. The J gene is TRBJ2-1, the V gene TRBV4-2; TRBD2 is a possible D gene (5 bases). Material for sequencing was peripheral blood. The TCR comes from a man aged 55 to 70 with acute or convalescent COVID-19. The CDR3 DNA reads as TGTGCCAGCAGCCAAGACGGGTCGGGGTACAATGAGCAGTTCTTC. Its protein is CASSQDGSGYNEQFF.